This section outlines one T cell receptor (beta chain) sequence together with its context. The antigen it binds to is not known. Base-call qualities are not available, and no considerably larger clone is one nucleotide away. Looking up the germline V gene yields CDR1 SGHVS and CDR2 FNYEAQ. CDR3 length: 15 amino acids, cysteine to phenylalanine. Only the CDR3 portion is preserved as DNA: 45 bases, with reading frame beginning at the first base. Here V drops 5 bases and J drops 5 bases, and the junction holds 10 bases not matched to any gene. This sample stems from a study of Ad26.COV2.S vaccination and SARS-CoV-2 variants (dated by TCRdb to about 2021). With respect to the entire study: Donors in the vaccine arm were drawn from COV1001, a phase I-IIa trial of Ad26.COV2.S in healthy adults that was multicentre, randomized, double-blind and placebo-controlled. Ad26.COV2.S was given intramuscularly at 5x10^10 or 1x10^11 viral particles, as a single shot or as two shots 56 days apart. The specificity and breadth of SARS-CoV-2-reactive T cell receptors after Ad26.COV2.S vaccination were assessed by TCRbeta repertoire sequencing. A total of some 30 samples were included in the TCR-sequenced set, comprising roughly 20 Ad26.COV2.S vaccine recipients, 5 placebo recipients and 8 SARS-CoV-2 convalescent individuals. Participants in the trial were split at random into five groups of five each, receiving low-dose or high-dose Ad26.COV2.S once or twice, or else placebo on both occasions. Investigators did not know the trial group allocation while performing experiments and assessing outcomes.

TCRbeta CDR3 regions were sequenced with the immunoSEQ Assay. After extraction, genomic DNA underwent amplification by bias-controlled multiplex PCR, followed by high-throughput sequencing. For the original study's pipeline: Collapsing and filtering of sequences were performed to quantify the absolute abundance of each unique TCRbeta CDR3 region. T cell fraction was estimated by normalizing TCRbeta template counts to usable DNA, with usable DNA measured through amplification of reference genes found in all nucleated cells. Repertoire TCRs were annotated as SARS-CoV-2-specific by exact matching of V gene, CDR3 amino acid sequence and J gene to a known reactive TCR set. The reference SARS-CoV-2 TCR set came from MIRA and was filtered for enrichment in COVID-19-positive ImmuneCODE repertoires, removing public or cross-reactive TCRs. Drawing on the MIRA antigens, annotated TCRs were analysed further at the level of specific ORF or position within ORF. Depth was the summed frequency of annotated unique rearrangements, while breadth was defined as annotated unique rearrangements over total unique productive rearrangements. Two-sided Wilcoxon rank-sum tests were applied when comparing TCR breadth between groups. Imported from immuneACCESS, the table was reduced by TCRdb to in-frame sequences with V and J called. These copies leave out some clones; in studies compared against another copy, an unresolved V gene accounts for under half, and the cause of the remainder is not known. V, J and clone size derive from that table, while D and trimming were established from the DNA sequence. Across this sample there are some 460,000 clones, with 80% to 90% seen only once. The ten largest account for 1.7% of the sample.

In light of the paper, this sample's treatment or condition label describes: some 20 received Ad26.COV2.S at low or high dose, single or two shots; 5 received placebo; per-sample allocation not given. For vaccine and placebo recipients, repertoires were sequenced using samples collected on day 63 after the first injection. Cohort 1b enrolled 20 to 30 adults aged 18-55 years at a single site in Boston, USA, between 29 July and 7 August 2020. Ad26.COV2.S consisted of a replication-incompetent adenovirus type 26 vector by which a prefusion-stabilized SARS-CoV-2 spike protein from the original Wuhan strain was expressed. Here is what the overall study found, with its caveats: After vaccination, substantial breadth of spike-specific CD8+ and CD4+ T cell responses was reported. The study was not powered to compare responses between vaccine doses or regimens. Compared with placebo recipients, Ad26.COV2.S recipients showed higher spike-specific TCR breadth (P = 0.0014). Comparable non-spike TCR breadth was observed between vaccine and placebo recipients, consistent with only spike being contained in the vaccine. It was noted by the authors that total T cell responses may have been underestimated by the TCR breadth and depth analyses.

The sequence derives from a person between 18 and 65 years old who received the Ad26.COV2.S COVID-19 vaccine or a placebo. The starting material was peripheral blood, obtained in a trial of Ad26.COV2.S vaccine versus placebo. The rearrangement joined TRBV7-6 to TRBJ2-5, with 8 bases matching TRBD1. The DNA is TGTGCCAGCAGCCTCAGGACAGGGCTTGGGGAGACCCAGTACTTC. The encoded protein is CASSLRTGLGETQYF.